This T cell receptor beta chain was documented in a study of blood T cell repertoires in COVID-19. Across the study: Samples taken during acute and convalescent COVID-19 were collected in the United States, Italy and Spain.

This clone was counted a single time. Per the study methods: Reference gene primers were amplified, and this amplification served to estimate nucleated cell counts. The repertoire was sequenced with immunoSEQ multiplex PCR; TCRdb's copy has only in-frame clones and lacks some. V, J and clone size were drawn from that table, and D and trimming were deduced from the DNA. This sample has 150,000 to 200,000 clones, with around 83% found just once. The V gene's germline CDR1 is SGDLS and CDR2 YYNGEE. V gave up 0 bases and J gave up 6 bases; unmatched junction bases: 6. The length of the CDR3 is 15 residues.

The sample consisted of peripheral blood. J is TRBJ2-1 and V is TRBV9; TRBD1 agrees at 7 bases. The sequence derives from a human donor in a cohort sampled during active COVID-19. CDR3 bases: TGTGCCAGCAGCGTAGGGGGCTCAGGGGGCAATGAGCAGTTCTTC. Protein: CASSVGGSGGNEQFF.